Listed below are T cell receptor beta chains from one sample, sequenced in a study of CD8 T cells in ankylosing spondylitis. TCRdb re-derived calls from the 5' RACE reads in MiXCR, one entry per CDR3 protein. This repertoire shows around 890,000 distinct CDR3 sequences, 10% to 15% found once; its top ten account for approximately 0.51%. The specimen was blood, either unsorted or a sorted T cell fraction (not recorded which). These receptor sequences come from a male donor with ankylosing spondylitis. The CDR3 runs from the conserved cysteine through the conserved F or W. Fields, in order: D gene, clone size, J gene, V gene, CDR3 protein, CDR3 DNA. The D gene is left open where the match is weak. Expanded clones are given a class, and other clones once, few, many or no size at all.

>TRBD2|few|TRBJ2-5|TRBV7-2
CASSPTSGGWETQYF
TGTGCCAGCAGCCCGACTAGCGGGGGGTGGGAGACCCAGTACTTC
>.|many|TRBJ1-5|TRBV28
CASIRGGGSGDQPQHF
TGTGCCAGCATTAGGGGAGGCGGGTCGGGGGATCAGCCCCAGCATTTT
>.|.|TRBJ2-3|TRBV7-2
CASSPQFSTDTQYF
TGTGCCAGCAGCCCCCAGTTCTCCACAGATACGCAGTATTTT
>.|.|TRBJ2-1|TRBV4-3
CASSQGSEGRYNEQFF
TGCGCCAGCAGCCAAGGGTCGGAGGGCCGGTACAATGAGCAGTTCTTC
>.|.|TRBJ2-7|TRBV4-2
CASSQVNLRRPYEQYF
TGTGCCAGCAGCCAAGTAAATTTGCGGAGGCCCTACGAGCAGTACTTC
>.|.|TRBJ1-1|TRBV5-5
CASNRRAGLNTEAFF
TGTGCCAGCAACCGGAGGGCAGGGCTGAACACTGAAGCTTTCTTT
>.|many|TRBJ2-3|TRBV2
CASTFGGGSNADTQYF
TGTGCCAGCACCTTCGGGGGCGGGAGTAACGCAGATACGCAGTATTTT
>TRBD1|few|TRBJ2-7|TRBV18
CASSLLRDRQYEQYF
TGTGCCAGCTCACTACTCCGGGACAGACAGTACGAGCAGTACTTC
>.|few|TRBJ2-2|TRBV4-3
CASSQEVTRLTGELFF
TGCGCCAGCAGCCAAGAGGTCACACGGCTCACCGGGGAGCTGTTTTTT
>TRBD2|many|TRBJ2-3|TRBV6-5
CASSYTGLSGVLDTQYF
TGTGCCAGCAGTTACACGGGACTTAGCGGGGTCCTTGATACGCAGTATTTT
>TRBD1|many|TRBJ2-2|TRBV11-2
CASSPRTGDTGELFF
TGTGCCAGCAGCCCCCGGACAGGCGATACCGGGGAGCTGTTTTTT
>.|.|TRBJ1-2|TRBV4-3
CASSQLQGDGYTF
TGCGCCAGCAGCCAACTACAGGGCGATGGCTACACCTTC
>TRBD1|few|TRBJ2-1|TRBV7-2
CASSYWTGDNEQFF
TGTGCCAGCAGCTACTGGACAGGAGACAATGAGCAGTTCTTC
>TRBD2|few|TRBJ2-3|TRBV5-1
CASSFFPGLAGGTDTQYF
TGCGCCAGCAGCTTCTTCCCGGGACTAGCGGGAGGCACAGATACGCAGTATTTT
>.|few|TRBJ1-5|TRBV7-2
CASSLTLNRPQHF
TGTGCCAGCAGCTTAACCCTGAACCGGCCCCAGCATTTT
>.|few|TRBJ2-3|TRBV7-9
CASSPGLPVDTQYF
TGTGCCAGCAGCCCGGGACTCCCCGTCGATACGCAGTATTTT
>.|.|TRBJ1-6|TRBV27
CATQRSTYNSPLHF
TGTGCCACCCAGAGGAGTACCTATAATTCACCCCTCCACTTT
>.|few|TRBJ2-4|TRBV4-3
CASSLTGTAGIQYF
TGCGCCAGCAGCCTCACCGGGACAGCGGGCATTCAGTACTTC
>.|.|TRBJ2-7|TRBV20-1
CNPRQVRGRYEQYF
TGCAATCCTCGACAGGTCCGGGGGCGCTACGAGCAGTACTTC
>TRBD2|.|TRBJ2-1|TRBV7-9
CASSLAGLADNEQFF
TGTGCCAGCAGCTTAGCTGGGCTAGCGGACAATGAGCAGTTCTTC
>.|few|TRBJ1-1|TRBV10-1
CASSEDIRQEMNTEAFF
TGCGCCAGCAGTGAGGATATACGACAGGAAATGAACACTGAAGCTTTCTTT
>.|.|TRBJ2-7|TRBV20-1
CSARDRRTYEQYF
TGCAGTGCTAGAGATCGGCGTACCTACGAGCAGTACTTC
>.|few|TRBJ2-7|TRBV20-1
CSASNPESFSYEQYF
TGCAGTGCTAGTAACCCGGAAAGCTTTTCCTACGAGCAGTACTTC
>.|many|TRBJ2-2|TRBV12-3/TRBV12-4
CASSYPAGELFF
TGTGCCAGCAGTTACCCCGCCGGGGAGCTGTTTTTT
>TRBD1|.|TRBJ1-4|TRBV4-3
CASRLSGTGAATNEKLFF
TGCGCCAGCAGACTATCAGGGACAGGGGCTGCAACTAATGAAAAACTGTTTTTT
>.|few|TRBJ1-5|TRBV7-9
CASSSSPSLVQHF
TGTGCCAGCAGCTCCTCTCCCTCCTTGGTCCAGCATTTT
>TRBD2|few|TRBJ2-1|TRBV7-9
CASSLEPGRAWYNEQFF
TGTGCCAGCAGCTTAGAGCCCGGGAGGGCCTGGTACAATGAGCAGTTCTTC
>.|.|TRBJ1-1|TRBV29-1
CSVHAAIEAFF
TGCAGCGTTCACGCCGCCATTGAAGCTTTCTTT
>TRBD1|.|TRBJ1-2|TRBV29-1
CSVGNWDSKNGYTF
TGCAGCGTTGGGAATTGGGACAGTAAAAATGGCTACACCTTC
>TRBD2|many|TRBJ2-1|TRBV7-2
CASSLVSGGAHEQFF
TGTGCCAGCAGCTTAGTTAGCGGGGGGGCCCATGAGCAGTTCTTC
>TRBD1|few|TRBJ2-7|TRBV15
CATSRAGRTGDYEQYF
TGTGCCACCAGCAGAGCGGGCCGGACAGGGGACTACGAGCAGTACTTC
>.|.|TRBJ2-2|TRBV18
CASSPPSGLNTGELFF
TGTGCCAGCTCACCACCGTCGGGACTCAACACCGGGGAGCTGTTTTTT
>TRBD1|few|TRBJ1-4|TRBV6-1
CASRPGQKNEKLFF
TGTGCCAGCAGACCGGGACAGAAAAATGAAAAACTGTTTTTT
>.|.|TRBJ2-5|TRBV5-1
CASSLKGSHSETQYF
TGCGCCAGCAGCTTGAAGGGCTCGCATTCAGAGACCCAGTACTTC
>.|many|TRBJ2-2|TRBV12-3/TRBV12-4
CASSLRHLTGELFF
TGTGCCAGCAGCCTGAGACACCTCACCGGGGAGCTGTTTTTT
>TRBD2|few|TRBJ2-3|TRBV9
CASSVEGTSGGTDTQYF
TGTGCCAGCAGCGTAGAGGGGACTAGCGGGGGCACAGATACGCAGTATTTT
>.|.|TRBJ2-7|TRBV30
CAWSRLARDEQYF
TGTGCCTGGAGTAGGCTAGCGAGGGACGAGCAGTACTTC
>.|few|TRBJ2-1|TRBV7-6
CASSLWENEQFF
TGTGCCAGCAGCTTATGGGAGAATGAGCAGTTCTTC
>.|once|TRBJ2-3|TRBV6-1
CASSEGYWDTQYF
TGTGCCAGCAGTGAGGGCTATTGGGATACGCAGTATTTT
>.|many|TRBJ2-6|TRBV30
CAWSSGANVLTF
TGTGCCTGGAGTTCTGGGGCCAACGTCCTGACTTTC
>.|few|TRBJ2-1|TRBV20-1
CSARDPEAGSYNEQFF
TGCAGTGCTAGAGATCCCGAGGCGGGCTCCTACAATGAGCAGTTCTTC
>TRBD1|.|TRBJ1-6|TRBV20-1
CSARDVGTGANSPLHF
TGCAGTGCTAGAGATGTAGGGACAGGGGCAAATTCACCCCTCCACTTT
>.|.|TRBJ2-3|TRBV7-2
CASSNRDQFRDTQYF
TGTGCCAGCAGCAACCGGGACCAATTCCGAGATACGCAGTATTTT
>.|many|TRBJ2-7|TRBV28
CASSLSSPYEQYF
TGTGCCAGCAGTTTAAGTTCCCCCTACGAGCAGTACTTC
>.|.|TRBJ1-2|TRBV5-6
CASSLVREDGYTF
TGTGCCAGCAGCTTGGTTAGAGAAGATGGCTACACCTTC
>.|.|TRBJ1-1|TRBV12-3/TRBV12-4
CASRPGTLNTEAFF
TGTGCCAGCAGGCCCGGGACACTGAACACTGAAGCTTTCTTT
>TRBD1|many|TRBJ1-2|TRBV6-5
CASSYIGGDGYTF
TGTGCCAGCAGTTACATAGGGGGCGACGGCTACACCTTC
>.|.|TRBJ1-1|TRBV4-2
CASSQDLPHRAFF
TGTGCCAGCAGCCAAGATCTACCCCACCGAGCTTTCTTT
>.|many|TRBJ2-1|TRBV29-1
CSVEGDRYDSYNEQFF
TGCAGCGTTGAAGGAGACAGATACGATTCCTACAATGAGCAGTTCTTC